Listed here are 30 T cell receptor beta chains from one sample, sequenced in a study of shared clonotypes between healthy human individuals. Here immunoSEQ multiplex PCR was the method, and the copy in TCRdb shows in-frame clones only, minus some. The repertoire holds roughly 320,000 clones, with around 87% as singletons. Sequences were obtained from memory CD8+ T cells sorted from blood. As for subset: CD45RO+ cells pooled with CCR7-negative TemRA cells. The receptors shown here come from a young man in good health.

J is TRBJ1-3 and V is TRBV4-1; weak D call: TRBD1 (5 bases). The CDR3 loop spans 15 amino acids. The germline CDR1 and CDR2 sequences are MGHRA and YSYEKL. The ends were cut back, 4 bases at V and 3 bases at J, with 13 bases in the middle. Here the CDR3 reads CASSPSSRVGNTIYF. CDR3 coding DNA: TGCGCCAGCAGCCCATCCTCCAGGGTTGGAAACACCATATATTTT.

The chain combines TRBV28 with TRBJ2-1; either TRBD1 or TRBD2 may supply D (5 bases each). This CDR3 has 14 amino acids. Germline V CDR1 and CDR2: MDHEN, SYDVKM. The V gene lost 3 bases and the J gene lost 1 base, with 7 bases spanning the gap. Here the CDR3 DNA reads TGTGCCAGCAGTTTGGGGGTTTCCTACAATGAGCAGTTCTTC. This sequence encodes CASSLGVSYNEQFF.

The rearrangement uses TRBV7-9 and TRBJ2-1; the match to TRBD1 covers 9 bases. After removal of 11 bases from V and 8 bases from J, the junction contained 16 bases not matched to a gene. The CDR3 has 15 amino acids. Germline CDR1 is SEHNR and CDR2 is FQNEAQ (reference sequence). The chain's CDR3 is CAGTDRGYPWDEQFF. The CDR3 nucleotides are TGTGCCGGGACTGACAGGGGGTATCCCTGGGATGAGCAGTTCTTC.

The genes are TRBV27 and TRBJ2-1; D may correspond to TRBD1 or TRBD2 (5 bases each). CDR3 length equals 12 residues. Trimming took off 3 bases at V and 10 bases at J, with 10 bases between the two ends. Germline V CDR1 and CDR2: MNHEY, SMNVEV (reference sequence). CDR3 bases: TGTGCCAGCAGTTTTGGGGACGGGGAGCAGTTCTTC. Protein: CASSFGDGEQFF.

This rearrangement joins TRBV4-3 to TRBJ1-6; 7 bases agree with TRBD1. Unmatched junction bases numbered 7, after V lost 4 bases and J lost 7 bases. CDR1 LGHNA and CDR2 YSLEER come from the germline V gene. The length of the CDR3 is 15 residues. The CDR3 DNA reads as TGCGCCAGCAGCCGCAAGGACAGGCTAAATTCACCCCTCCACTTT. It translates to CASSRKDRLNSPLHF.

The CDR3 loop is CASSLRGTSGVYEQYF. CDR3 in DNA: TGTGCCAGCAGTTTACGGGGGACTAGCGGGGTTTACGAGCAGTACTTC. This chain uses TRBV27 with TRBJ2-7; 13 bases are a match to TRBD2. The CDR3 totals 16 residues. Germline CDR1 is MNHEY and CDR2 is SMNVEV (reference sequence). The junction had 5 bases not matched to a gene; V was cut back by 2 bases and J by 4 bases.

CDR3 sequence (DNA): TGCGCCAGCAGTGGCGGACAGGGAATAGGGGAGCAGTACTTC. It is translated as CASSGGQGIGEQYF. J is TRBJ2-7 and V is TRBV10-1, with TRBD1 matching over 8 bases. The CDR3 extends over 14 amino acids. Germline V gene data show CDR1 as WNHNN and CDR2 as SYGVQD (reference sequence). V was clipped by 4 bases and J by 7 bases; unmatched bases: 9.

The chain couples TRBV4-1 to TRBJ2-7; perhaps TRBD2 as D (6 bases). CDR1 and CDR2 from the germline V gene are MGHRA and YSYEKL. V gave up 4 bases and J gave up 2 bases, with 12 bases separating them. The CDR3 runs 14 residues. The CDR3 bases are TGCGCCAGCAGCCCGGGGGACTGGACCTACGAGCAGTACTTC. Its translation: CASSPGDWTYEQYF.

This clone was detected once. This chain joins TRBV5-1 and TRBJ2-7; D gene unclear. The CDR3 extends over 11 amino acids. Germline V gene lookup returns CDR1 SGHRS and CDR2 YFSETQ. V lost 2 bases to trimming and J lost 3 bases, with 3 bases between them. The CDR3 nucleotides are TGCGCCAGCAGCTTCAACTACGAGCAGTACTTC. This codes for CASSFNYEQYF.

In its sample, this clone was seen once. The V call is TRBV5-1, the J call TRBJ1-4, with 10 bases fitting TRBD1. The germline CDR1 and CDR2 sequences are SGHRS and YFSETQ. The CDR3 spans 15 residues. Losses at the gene ends were 3 bases for V and 7 bases for J; bases not matched to a gene: 6. The CDR3 sequence: CASSSGTGVSEKLFF. In DNA, the CDR3 is TGCGCCAGCAGCTCCGGGACAGGGGTCTCTGAAAAACTGTTTTTT.

V usage is TRBV21-1 and J usage is TRBJ2-7. TRBV21-1 is listed as a pseudogene. The CDR3 is 13 residues long. The CDR3 DNA is TGTGCCAACTCGAAAATACAAGGTTACGAGCAGTACTTC. It yields the protein CANSKIQGYEQYF.

The genes are TRBV10-3 and TRBJ1-1; D uncertain. This CDR3 has 16 residues. Per the germline V gene, CDR1 is ENHRY and CDR2 is SYGVKD. Trimming shortened V by 3 bases and J by 2 bases, and 16 bases separated the two germline ends. CDR3 residues: CAISDVYRLINTEAFF. CDR3 coding DNA: TGTGCCATCAGTGATGTTTACAGATTAATTAACACTGAAGCTTTCTTT.

This rearrangement joins TRBV28 to TRBJ2-1; D call uncertain. Germline V gene sequence: CDR1 MDHEN, CDR2 SYDVKM. CDR3 length: 11 amino acids. V was pared by 5 bases and J by 9 bases, with 8 bases between. The CDR3 DNA follows: TGTGCCAGCAGTCCTGGAGCTGAGCAGTTCTTC. Its translation: CASSPGAEQFF.

J is TRBJ2-2 and V is TRBV7-2; 10 positions match TRBD2. The trim removed 5 bases at V and 0 bases at J, leaving 9 bases unmatched. Germline-derived CDR1 and CDR2 are SGHTA and FQGNSA. This CDR3 has 18 amino acids. The CDR3 DNA sequence: TGTGCCAGCAGCAAGCTCGGGACTAGCGCAGCGAACACCGGGGAGCTGTTTTTT. Amino acid sequence: CASSKLGTSAANTGELFF.

This clone was seen a single time. The chain carries TRBV13 and TRBJ1-1; tentatively, D is TRBD1 (5 bases). This CDR3 spans 12 amino acids. The V end was cut by 4 bases, the J end by 5 bases, with 8 bases between. From germline, CDR1 is PRHDT and CDR2 FYEKMQ (reference sequence). The CDR3 DNA sequence: TGTGCCAGCAGCTGGGGGAGTACTGAAGCTTTCTTT. It translates to CASSWGSTEAFF.

The rearrangement uses TRBV25-1 and TRBJ2-1, with D possibly being TRBD1 or TRBD2 (5 bases each). The germline gives CDR1 MGHDK, CDR2 SYGVNS. The CDR3 runs 15 residues. Trimming pared 0 bases from V and 5 bases from J, leaving 11 bases between. CDR3 sequence reads: CASSEYNMGDNEQFF. CDR3 DNA: TGTGCCAGCAGTGAATATAATATGGGGGACAATGAGCAGTTCTTC.

The chain couples TRBV5-1 to TRBJ2-1; D remains unclear. Germline V gives CDR1 SGHRS, CDR2 YFSETQ. The CDR3 is 16 amino acids. Trimming pared 0 bases from V and 0 bases from J, leaving 10 bases between. The CDR3 region has the DNA TGCGCCAGCAGCTTGGGAAGGCTAAGCTCCTACAATGAGCAGTTCTTC. It is translated as CASSLGRLSSYNEQFF.

This clone was picked up one time. This chain joins TRBV4-1 and TRBJ2-1; D is perhaps TRBD1 (5 bases). With 3 bases removed from V and 6 bases from J, the gap between germline ends came to 12 bases. The CDR3 spans 14 residues. CDR1 MGHRA and CDR2 YSYEKL come from the germline V gene. For the CDR3, the DNA is TGCGCCAGCAGCCACGGACAATCGGTCAATGAGCAGTTCTTC. This translates into CASSHGQSVNEQFF.

The rearrangement uses TRBV27 and TRBJ2-1; D might be TRBD1 (6 bases). The CDR3 is 14 amino acids. Germline lookup yields CDR1 MNHEY and CDR2 SMNVEV (reference sequence). V was cut by 9 bases and J by 4 bases, with 16 bases left in between. This CDR3 is CASTLQGPYNEQFF. For the CDR3, the DNA is TGTGCCAGTACACTACAGGGCCCATACAATGAGCAGTTCTTC.

V gene TRBV5-1 combines with J gene TRBJ2-7, with D possibly called TRBD1 or TRBD2 (5 bases each). CDR3 length: 20 residues. Trimming removed 4 bases from V and 5 bases from J, with 34 bases in between. Germline values: CDR1 SGHRS, CDR2 YFSETQ. The chain's CDR3 is CASSESVRWTFGCLGHEQYF. DNA for the CDR3: TGCGCCAGCAGCGAGTCTGTTAGGTGGACTTTCGGGTGTCTGGGACACGAGCAGTACTTC.

The chain employs TRBV5-5 and TRBJ1-2; D might be TRBD1 (5 bases). The V and J ends lost 1 base and 4 bases respectively, with 23 bases between them. CDR1 is SGHKS, CDR2 YYEKEE, per germline (reference sequence). CDR3 length: 18 amino acids. CDR3 protein: CASSLHDLGLGGAYGYTF. Written as DNA, the CDR3 is TGTGCCAGCAGCTTGCACGATCTCGGGCTCGGGGGAGCCTATGGCTACACCTTC.

This chain uses TRBV27 with TRBJ1-4; tentative D call: TRBD1 (5 bases). CDR3 length: 13 amino acids. CDR1 and CDR2 (germline): MNHEY, SMNVEV (reference sequence). The V and J ends lost 11 bases and 7 bases respectively, with 17 bases between them. This CDR3 reads CACRGGKLEKLFF. For the CDR3, the DNA is TGTGCCTGCCGGGGGGGGAAGCTTGAAAAACTGTTTTTT.

V and J are TRBV19 and TRBJ2-3; tentative D call: TRBD1 (6 bases). V was clipped by 5 bases and J by 4 bases, with 10 bases between them. Per the germline V gene, CDR1 is LNHDA and CDR2 is SQIVND (reference sequence). The CDR3 has 13 residues. The CDR3 protein is CASSSAGADTQYF. CDR3 DNA: TGTGCCAGTAGTTCGGCAGGGGCAGATACGCAGTATTTT.

The rearrangement joins TRBV11-3 to TRBJ2-1; either TRBD1 or TRBD2 may supply D (5 bases each). V was clipped by 9 bases and J by 10 bases, with 19 bases between them. The CDR3 runs 13 residues. Per the germline V gene, CDR1 is SGHNT and CDR2 is YENEEA. CDR3 coding DNA: TGTGCCAGTTCGAAGGGGACCGTTGAGGAGCAGTTCTTC. Protein sequence: CASSKGTVEEQFF. The variable domain in full, completed from reference TRBV11-3 and TRBJ2-1, reads EAGVVQSPRYKIIEKKQPVAFWCNPISGHNTLYWYLQNLGQGPELLIRYENEEAVDDSQLPKDRFSAERLKGVDSTLKIQPAELGDSAVYLCASSKGTVEEQFFGPGTRLTVL.

In this sample, this clone turned up once. V gene TRBV10-3 combines with J gene TRBJ2-3; TRBD2 aligns across 10 bases. Germline CDR1 and CDR2: ENHRY and SYGVKD. V gave up 8 bases and J gave up 6 bases; unmatched junction bases: 11. This CDR3 comprises 15 residues. CDR3 coding DNA: TGTGCCATCGGGGAGCGGGAGGGCCGAAGGGATACGCAGTATTTT. Its translation is CAIGEREGRRDTQYF.

V gene TRBV25-1 combines with J gene TRBJ2-7; a weak D match, TRBD1 (6 bases). The CDR3 covers 13 residues. Trimming stripped 6 bases from V and 7 bases from J, with 16 bases between. Germline V gene data show CDR1 as MGHDK and CDR2 as SYGVNS. CDR3 sequence: CASREQGNDEQYF. Here the CDR3 DNA reads TGTGCCAGCAGAGAACAGGGAAATGATGAGCAGTACTTC.

The chain combines TRBV4-1 with TRBJ2-1; TRBD2 agrees at 10 bases. Germline lookup yields CDR1 MGHRA and CDR2 YSYEKL. The ends lost 5 bases at V and 11 bases at J; junction bases unmatched: 9. The CDR3 runs to 14 residues. The CDR3 DNA sequence: TGCGCCAGCAGCTTTAGCGGGAGGCCCACCCAGCAGTTCTTC. This codes for CASSFSGRPTQQFF.

V usage is TRBV5-8 and J usage is TRBJ1-2; D possibly corresponds to TRBD1 (6 bases). The CDR3 is made up of 15 amino acids. Germline loops: CDR1 SGHTS, CDR2 YDEGEE. V was clipped by 6 bases and J by 5 bases, with 20 bases between them. CDR3 DNA sequence: TGTGCCAGCATCGAATATCCAGGGGAGGGGTATGGCTACACCTTC. This sequence encodes CASIEYPGEGYGYTF.

The chain links TRBV11-2 to TRBJ1-1; weak D call: TRBD1 (5 bases). The CDR3 sequence is 16 residues long. V was trimmed by 4 bases and J by 2 bases, leaving 17 bases between them. Germline V gene lookup returns CDR1 SGHAT and CDR2 FQNNGV. CDR3 sequence: CASSSSPWGGNTEAFF. The CDR3 DNA reads as TGTGCCAGCAGCTCCTCCCCTTGGGGGGGTAACACTGAAGCTTTCTTT.

The chain carries TRBV11-2 and TRBJ2-7; possible D gene TRBD2, 6 bases. The CDR3 has 13 residues. V gave up 2 bases and J gave up 5 bases, with 10 bases separating them. The germline V gene has CDR1 SGHAT and CDR2 FQNNGV. CDR3 residues: CASSLIGEDEQYF. The CDR3 DNA reads TGTGCCAGCAGCTTAATAGGGGAGGACGAGCAGTACTTC.